This TCR beta chain was sequenced in a study of PD-1 blockade in classical Hodgkin lymphoma. Study-wide points: After ASCT, patients who started nivolumab under 1 year later were excluded. The study found complete responders had baseline diversity similar to newly diagnosed patients. CD4+ TCR diversity rose significantly by C4D1, and CD8+ TCR diversity did not.

The time point here: cycle 4 day 1 (C4D1), after about 6 weeks of nivolumab. Relapse was seen in all patients after autologous stem cell transplantation, and brentuximab vedotin exposure was variable. The repertoire was sequenced with immunoSEQ multiplex PCR; TCRdb's copy has only in-frame clones and lacks some. There are under 130,000 clones in the sample; over 85% occur only once, and 19% lies in the top ten. With regard to this clone: Its cognate antigen is unknown.

The CDR3 has 18 amino acids. The germline gives CDR1 SGHTA, CDR2 FQGNSA. V lost 5 bases and J lost 2; bases outside the gene matches: 13. This TCR came from a human donor with classical Hodgkin lymphoma. The specimen was peripheral blood mononuclear cells (PBMCs), collected before the fourth cycle of nivolumab. This chain uses TRBV7-2 with TRBJ2-3, with 10 nucleotides matching TRBD2. The CDR3 is CASSLGLLAGTYTDTQYF. The DNA for the CDR3 is TGTGCCAGCAGCCTTGGCCTACTAGCGGGAACATACACAGATACGCAGTATTTT.